The subject of this entry is one TCR beta chain. Looked up from germline, CDR1 is KGHSH and CDR2 is LQKENI. The V gene lost 5 bases and the J gene lost 5 bases, with 10 bases spanning the gap. The CDR3 is made up of 12 amino acids. These data originate in a study of blood T cell repertoires in COVID-19. Study in general: From T cells, B-cell-depleted T cells, or PBMCs came the material, which was cDNA or gDNA.

Generated by immunoSEQ multiplex PCR, the TCRdb table keeps only in-frame clones and is missing some. Altogether tens of thousands of clones are present, about 75% being singletons, with the ten largest covering more than 13%. V gene TRBV18 combines with J gene TRBJ2-7; D may be TRBD2 (7 bases). The receptor's source is an elderly man with active or convalescent COVID-19. Sequencing was done on a sample of peripheral blood. CDR3 loop: CASSEGGHEQYF. CDR3 coding DNA: TGTGCCAGCTCAGAGGGGGGGCACGAGCAGTACTTC.